A selection of T cell receptor beta chains follows, all from one sample in a study of cytomegalovirus exposure and HLA in healthy donors. The assay was immunoSEQ multiplex PCR, and TCRdb's table has in-frame clones only and misses some. Counted here are 200,000 to 250,000 clones, approximately 80% occurring once; the ten biggest clones make up 0.22%. What was sequenced was PBMCs. The receptors derive from a girl aged 2-9 years in good health and CMV-seronegative. CDR3s include the opening cysteine and the closing phenylalanine or tryptophan. The D gene is left open where the match is weak. Only part of the rows carry a size: once, few, many, or a class if the clone is expanded.

V	size	D	J	DNA	CDR3
TRBV5-6	.	TRBD2	TRBJ2-1	TGTGCCAGCAGCTCCCCCGGGAGGGCCCATGAGCAGTTCTTC	CASSSPGRAHEQFF
TRBV7-9	.	.	TRBJ2-3	TGTGCCAGCAGTCAGAGCTGGACACCGGGCACAGATACGCAGTATTTT	CASSQSWTPGTDTQYF
TRBV9	.	TRBD2	TRBJ2-7	TGTGCCAGCAGCTGGGGGGGACTCCCCTTGGGGGACGAGCAGTACTTC	CASSWGGLPLGDEQYF
TRBV19	.	.	TRBJ2-2	TGTGCCAGTAGTATGTACAGGGCCGGGGAGCTGTTTTTT	CASSMYRAGELFF
TRBV27	few	TRBD2	TRBJ2-1	TGTGCCAGCAGTTCCCTTAGCGGGGGGCTTCACAATGAGCAGTTCTTC	CASSSLSGGLHNEQFF
TRBV5-1	.	TRBD1	TRBJ1-4	TGCGCCAGCAGCCCCGGGGACAGGGAAAAACTGTTTTTT	CASSPGDREKLFF
TRBV7-6	.	.	TRBJ2-6	TGTGCCAGCAGCTTAGTTGCGGGTATAGCTATCGGGGCCAACGTCCTGACTTTC	CASSLVAGIAIGANVLTF
TRBV11-2	.	.	TRBJ1-2	TGTGCCAGCAGCTCCAGCGGACGGTATGGCTACACCTTC	CASSSSGRYGYTF
TRBV2	few	.	TRBJ1-1	TGTGCCGCGGGGAGGGCGATATACAACACTGAAGCTTTCTTT	CAAGRAIYNTEAFF
TRBV9	few	TRBD1	TRBJ2-5	TGTGCCAGCAGCCGATCTGACAGGGGCCAAGAGACCCAGTACTTC	CASSRSDRGQETQYF
TRBV19	.	.	TRBJ2-7	TGTGCCAGTAGTCCGGGACGGGAGACCTACGAGCAGTACTTC	CASSPGRETYEQYF
TRBV10-3	.	.	TRBJ2-7	TGTGCCATCAGTGACTCCCTCTCCTACGAGCAGTACTTC	CAISDSLSYEQYF
TRBV6-1	.	.	TRBJ2-7	TGTGCCAGCACCAGGGTCCCCTACGAGCAGTACTTC	CASTRVPYEQYF
TRBV13	.	TRBD2	TRBJ2-1	TGTGCCAGCAGCGGACTAGCGGCTGAGCAGTTCTTC	CASSGLAAEQFF
TRBV18	once	.	TRBJ2-3	TGTGCCAGCTCATCCTCCATGTTCGGAGATACGCAGTATTTT	CASSSSMFGDTQYF
TRBV27	few	TRBD2	TRBJ2-7	TGTGCCAGCAGTTTCCGGACTAGCTCCTACTACGAGCAGTACTTC	CASSFRTSSYYEQYF
TRBV2	once	.	TRBJ1-1	TGTGCCAGCAGTGAGCAGGGAGCTTTCTTT	CASSEQGAFF
TRBV13	.	.	TRBJ1-2	TGTGCCAGCAGTGGCCAGAATTATGGCTACACCTTC	CASSGQNYGYTF
TRBV6-1	.	TRBD1	TRBJ2-7	TGTGCCAGCAGTGCCCAGACAGGGCCCTACGAGCAGTACTTC	CASSAQTGPYEQYF
TRBV19	few	TRBD1	TRBJ2-7	TGTGCCACCCAAGGTTTGAGAGGACAGGGGACCTACGAGCAGTACTTC	CATQGLRGQGTYEQYF
TRBV5-4	.	TRBD1	TRBJ1-6	TGTGCCAGCAGCCTAGGGGGCGCGGGCTCCTATAATTCACCCCTCCACTTT	CASSLGGAGSYNSPLHF
TRBV12-5	.	.	TRBJ2-7	TGTGCTAGTGGTTTGGGACTGAGCGAGCAGTACTTC	CASGLGLSEQYF
TRBV19	.	.	TRBJ2-1	TGTGCCAGTAGCGGGGTAGGTTTATACAATGAGCAGTTCTTC	CASSGVGLYNEQFF
TRBV18	.	.	TRBJ1-1	TGTGCCAGCTCACCACCGGCGGGGGGGTTTGCTGAAGCTTTCTTT	CASSPPAGGFAEAFF
TRBV13	.	TRBD1	TRBJ1-5	TGTGCCAGCAGCTCCTACCGACAGGGGAGAGGGCAGCCCCAGCATTTT	CASSSYRQGRGQPQHF
TRBV11-2	.	TRBD2	TRBJ2-1	TGTGCCAGCAGCTTCGTGGGGGGGGAGGTGTCGCAATTCAATGAGCAGTTCTTC	CASSFVGGEVSQFNEQFF
TRBV5-1	once	.	TRBJ1-1	TGCGCCAGCAGCTTGGAGACAGGACGTGGGGCTTTCTTT	CASSLETGRGAFF
TRBV2	.	TRBD1	TRBJ2-7	TGTGCCAGCAGTGATCCTAGACAGGGGCTCACCTACGAGCAGTACTTC	CASSDPRQGLTYEQYF
TRBV2	.	TRBD1	TRBJ2-5	TGTGCCAGCAGTGAGGACAGGGTGAGGGAGACCCAGTACTTC	CASSEDRVRETQYF
TRBV2	.	.	TRBJ1-2	TGTGCCAGCAGTGCGGTAAACTATGGCTACACCTTC	CASSAVNYGYTF
TRBV6-6	.	TRBD1	TRBJ1-4	TGTGCCAGCAGTTCACAGACAGGGACCCTTAATGAAAAACTGTTTTTT	CASSSQTGTLNEKLFF
TRBV27	few	TRBD2	TRBJ2-1	TGTGCCAGCAGTTCCGGACTAGCGGGAGACGAGCAGTTCTTC	CASSSGLAGDEQFF
TRBV5-4	.	.	TRBJ1-1	TGTGCCAGCAGCTTGGCCAGGAACACTGAAGCTTTCTTT	CASSLARNTEAFF
TRBV4-2	few	TRBD2	TRBJ2-3	TGTGCCAGCAGCCAAGATAGGCGGGGGGGGTCGGATACGCAGTATTTT	CASSQDRRGGSDTQYF
TRBV5-6	.	.	TRBJ2-5	TGTGCCAGCAGCTTGCGGGGTTGGGAGACCCAGTACTTC	CASSLRGWETQYF
TRBV19	few	.	TRBJ2-4	TGTGCCAGTAGTACCTTGACAGCTATCAAAAACATTCAGTACTTC	CASSTLTAIKNIQYF
TRBV29-1	.	.	TRBJ2-7	TGCAGCGTCGACAGTGGGTCCTCCTACGAGCAGTACTTC	CSVDSGSSYEQYF
TRBV2	.	.	TRBJ1-1	TGTGCCGGGGTGGGAGAGAACACTGAAGCTTTCTTT	CAGVGENTEAFF
TRBV19	.	.	TRBJ2-7	TGTGCCAGTAGTACCGCGGACAGTTCCTACGAGCAGTACTTC	CASSTADSSYEQYF
TRBV9	.	.	TRBJ2-5	TGTGCCAGCAGCGCCTCGGGGGCGGGGGCAGAGACCCAGTACTTC	CASSASGAGAETQYF
TRBV18	.	.	TRBJ1-1	TGTGCCAGCTCACCAACCCGGACAGAACAATCGCCTGAAGCTTTCTTT	CASSPTRTEQSPEAFF
TRBV13	.	TRBD1	TRBJ2-7	TGTGCCAGCAGCTTAGGGGGACAGGGCTCCTACGAGCAGTACTTC	CASSLGGQGSYEQYF
TRBV29-1	.	.	TRBJ2-3	TGCAGCGTCCAGGGGGGTAACGGAGATACGCAGTATTTT	CSVQGGNGDTQYF
TRBV5-6	.	TRBD1	TRBJ2-7	TGTGCCAGCAGCTTGGGGGCAGGGGGACAGCGCTCCTACGAGCAGTACTTC	CASSLGAGGQRSYEQYF
TRBV7-6	few	TRBD2	TRBJ2-2	TGTGCCAGCAGCTTAGGGTCTAGCGGCACCGGGGAGCTGTTTTTT	CASSLGSSGTGELFF
TRBV4-1	.	.	TRBJ1-1	TGCGCCAGCAGCCAAGATACGGCGGTGAACACTGAAGCTTTCTTT	CASSQDTAVNTEAFF
TRBV5-4	.	.	TRBJ2-2	TGTGCCAGCAGCTTGGCCGGGGTCGGTCCCGGGGAGCTGTTTTTT	CASSLAGVGPGELFF
TRBV2	.	.	TRBJ1-2	TGTGCCAGCAGTGAAAGGGGCGAAGCTAACTATGGCTACACCTTC	CASSERGEANYGYTF
TRBV19	.	.	TRBJ1-1	TGTGCCAGTAGTATAGAGGGGAGGGGCGGTGAAGCTTTCTTT	CASSIEGRGGEAFF
TRBV6-1	once	.	TRBJ1-1	TGTGCCAGCAGTATACAGGGGAACACTGAAGCTTTCTTT	CASSIQGNTEAFF
TRBV5-6	.	.	TRBJ2-3	TGTGCCAGCAGCGCAGGACTGGGGGACGGGGGAGATACACAGTATTTT	CASSAGLGDGGDTQYF
TRBV5-1	.	TRBD2	TRBJ2-3	TGCGCCAGCGGGGGACTAGCGGGGGATGATACGCAGTATTTT	CASGGLAGDDTQYF
TRBV2	once	TRBD1	TRBJ1-4	TGTGCCAGCAGTCGGGACAGTCTTAATGAAAAACTGTTTTTT	CASSRDSLNEKLFF
TRBV10-3	.	TRBD2	TRBJ2-1	TGTGCCATCAGTAGCGGGAGGGCCAATGAGCAGTTCTTC	CAISSGRANEQFF